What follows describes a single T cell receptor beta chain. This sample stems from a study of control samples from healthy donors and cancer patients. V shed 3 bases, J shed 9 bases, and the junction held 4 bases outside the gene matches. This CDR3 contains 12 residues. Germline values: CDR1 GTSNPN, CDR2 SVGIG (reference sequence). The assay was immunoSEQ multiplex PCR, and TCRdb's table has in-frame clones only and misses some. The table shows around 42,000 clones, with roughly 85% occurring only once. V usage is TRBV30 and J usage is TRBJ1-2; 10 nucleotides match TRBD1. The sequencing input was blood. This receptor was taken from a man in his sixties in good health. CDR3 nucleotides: TGTGCCTGGAGCGACAGGGGGCGAAGCTACACCTTC. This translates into CAWSDRGRSYTF.